This T cell receptor (beta chain) is drawn from a study of OX40 agonist ivuxolimab in advanced cancers. The study's findings and limits: At 0.1 to 3.0 mg/kg and by week 6, CD4+ and CD8+ T cells in the blood had expanded clonally. CD8+ T cells showed, on average, more clonal expansion than CD4+ cells.

Assay: immunoSEQ multiplex PCR; the TCRdb copy retains only in-frame clones and omits some. The repertoire holds roughly 69,000 clones, with about 89% as singletons. The CDR3 totals 16 residues. The V gene's germline CDR1 is SGDLS and CDR2 YYNGEE. The ends were cut back, 0 bases at V and 4 bases at J, with 17 bases in the middle. Turning to this clone: The antigen is not known.

The genes are TRBV9 and TRBJ2-7; D could derive from TRBD1 or TRBD2 (5 bases each). This TCR was sampled from an adult with an advanced solid tumor such as melanoma, head and neck, liver or kidney cancer. This specimen was CD4+ or CD8+ T cells sorted from blood, taken in a trial of the OX40 agonist ivuxolimab. The DNA for the CDR3 is TGTGCCAGCAGCGTAGGGGGAGAGGGACCGTATTACGAGCAGTACTTC. Its translation: CASSVGGEGPYYEQYF.